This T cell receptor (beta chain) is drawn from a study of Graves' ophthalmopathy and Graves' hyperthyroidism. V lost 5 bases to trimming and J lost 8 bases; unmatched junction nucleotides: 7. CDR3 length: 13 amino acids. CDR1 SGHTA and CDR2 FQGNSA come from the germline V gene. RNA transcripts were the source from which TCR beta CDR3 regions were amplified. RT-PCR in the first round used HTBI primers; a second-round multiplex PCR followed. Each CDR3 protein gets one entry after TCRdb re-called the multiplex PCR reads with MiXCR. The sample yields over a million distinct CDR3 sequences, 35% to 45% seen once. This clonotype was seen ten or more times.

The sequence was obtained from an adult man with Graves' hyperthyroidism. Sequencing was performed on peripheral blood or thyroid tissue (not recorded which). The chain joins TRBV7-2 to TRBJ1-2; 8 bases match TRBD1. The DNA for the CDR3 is TGTGCCAGCAGCGCCACGACAGGGGACGGCTACACCTTC. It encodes CASSATTGDGYTF.